The 15 T cell receptor beta chains listed next were all sequenced from one sample in a study of cytomegalovirus exposure and HLA in healthy donors. The PCR made use of 60 Vbeta and 13 Jbeta primers. Repertoires were generated with immunoSEQ multiplex PCR, while TCRdb's copy carries only in-frame clones and drops some. Of roughly 52,000 clones in the sample, around 82% were seen once. Input material: PBMCs. These TCRs come from a female donor in good health and CMV-seronegative.

The V and J genes are TRBV7-3 and TRBJ1-1; 7 bases fit TRBD1. The germline V gene encodes CDR1 SGHTA and CDR2 FQGTGA. The ends lost 5 bases at V and 2 bases at J; junction bases unmatched: 5. CDR3 length: 14 amino acids. CDR3 sequence reads: CASSPRTGNTEAFF. CDR3 nucleotides: TGTGCCAGCAGCCCCCGGACAGGAAACACTGAAGCTTTCTTT.

The V gene is TRBV5-4, the J gene TRBJ1-1; 7 positions match TRBD1. The V gene end was trimmed by 4 bases and the J gene end by 5 bases; junction bases not matched to a gene: 8. Germline CDR1 SGHNT, CDR2 YYREEE (reference sequence). The CDR3 loop spans 14 amino acids. The CDR3 sequence: CASSPGTAGTEAFF. The CDR3 nucleotides read TGTGCCAGCAGCCCGGGGACAGCAGGGACTGAAGCTTTCTTT.

CDR3 residues: CASSQVQGRPGNTIYF. CDR3 coding DNA: TGCGCCAGCAGCCAAGTCCAGGGAAGGCCTGGAAACACCATATATTTT. The gene calls are TRBV4-3 and TRBJ1-3; maybe TRBD1 (5 bases). The V end lost 1 base, the J end lost 2 bases, and 12 bases lay between the germline ends. CDR3 length: 16 amino acids. Looked up from germline, CDR1 is LGHNA and CDR2 is YSLEER.

This clone showed up just a few times. The chain combines TRBV5-3 with TRBJ2-3, with 7 bases aligning to TRBD2. TRBV5-3 is designated an ORF whose function remains uncertain. V lost 3 bases and J lost 7; bases outside the gene matches: 5. The CDR3 has 13 amino acids. As DNA, the CDR3 is TGTGCCAGAAGCTCCGGGACTATGAATACGCAGTATTTT. Translated: CARSSGTMNTQYF.

This sequence joins TRBV14 and TRBJ2-3; no firm D call. Trimming cost V 4 bases and J 6 bases, with 5 bases left between them. The CDR3 length is 11 residues. Germline V gives CDR1 SGHDN, CDR2 FVKESK. CDR3 in amino acids: CASSPGDTQYF. CDR3 in DNA: TGTGCCAGCAGCCCCGGGGATACGCAGTATTTT.

The chain combines TRBV10-3 with TRBJ2-3, with D possibly TRBD2 on 5 matching bases. CDR3 length: 15 amino acids. V was clipped by 0 bases and J by 4 bases, with 11 bases between them. The V gene's germline CDR1 is ENHRY and CDR2 SYGVKD. The CDR3 DNA sequence: TGTGCCATCAGTGAGTCGAACGAGGGCCCAGATACGCAGTATTTT. This gives the protein CAISESNEGPDTQYF.

A note on this clone: An end of the junction does not agree with germline; a read error may underlie this. The rearrangement joins TRBV10-2 to TRBJ1-5, with D perhaps TRBD1 (6 bases). Germline V gene sequence: CDR1 WSHSY, CDR2 SAAADI. CDR3 size: 17 residues. The CDR3 sequence: CAGSESVRGYGNQPQHF. CDR3 nucleotides: TGCGCCGGCAGTGAGTCAGTAAGGGGGTACGGCAATCAGCCCCAGCATTTT.

The V call is TRBV7-9, the J call TRBJ2-5, with D perhaps TRBD2 (7 bases). Germline V gives CDR1 SEHNR, CDR2 FQNEAQ (reference sequence). Between the trimmed V and J ends, which lost 8 bases and 3 bases, there was a span of 22 bases. This CDR3 spans 16 amino acids. The CDR3 is CASCPARGGIEETQYF. The CDR3, as DNA: TGTGCCAGCTGTCCCGCAAGGGGGGGTATCGAAGAGACCCAGTACTTC.

In the case of this clone: This same CDR3 is encoded by further DNA sequences in the sample. The chain uses TRBV5-1 and TRBJ1-4; 8 nucleotides agree with TRBD1. With V trimmed by 0 bases and J by 3 bases, 13 bases remained unmatched. CDR3 length equals 19 residues. Germline CDR1 SGHRS, CDR2 YFSETQ. In DNA, the CDR3 is TGCGCCAGCAGCTTGGAGTTATTCATTGGGACAGGAGCTAATGAAAAACTGTTTTTT. Translation: CASSLELFIGTGANEKLFF.

V and J are TRBV4-1 and TRBJ2-2; TRBD1 agrees at 8 bases. CDR3 length equals 17 residues. CDR1 is MGHRA, CDR2 YSYEKL, per germline. The trim removed 3 bases at V and 0 bases at J, leaving 6 bases unmatched. In DNA form, the CDR3 reads TGCGCCAGCAGCCAGGCGACAGGGGACCCGAACACCGGGGAGCTGTTTTTT. It is translated as CASSQATGDPNTGELFF.

The V gene is TRBV6-6, the J gene TRBJ2-5; D perhaps matches TRBD2 (5 bases). The CDR3 is 14 amino acids. In germline, CDR1 is MNHNY, CDR2 SVGAGI (reference sequence). Between the trimmed V and J ends, which lost 5 bases and 2 bases, there was a span of 12 bases. The CDR3 region is CASSLWAGQETQYF. The CDR3 nucleotides are TGTGCCAGCAGTCTATGGGCGGGTCAAGAGACCCAGTACTTC.

V is TRBV7-9 and J is TRBJ2-2; D perhaps matches TRBD1 (6 bases). Trimming removed 5 bases at V and 2 bases at J, with 15 bases between. Germline V gene data show CDR1 as SEHNR and CDR2 as FQNEAQ (reference sequence). The CDR3 extends over 16 amino acids. CDR3 in amino acids: CASSPRGRGNTGELFF. The CDR3 region has the DNA TGTGCCAGCAGCCCTAGGGGCAGGGGCAACACCGGGGAGCTGTTTTTT.

The chain uses TRBV27 and TRBJ1-1; no definite D call. The CDR3 runs 13 residues. Germline assignment: CDR1 MNHEY and CDR2 SMNVEV (reference sequence). V gave up 4 bases and J gave up 7 bases, with 13 bases separating them. CDR3 protein: CASSSSGRLEAFF. The CDR3 DNA follows: TGTGCCAGCAGTTCCTCTGGCAGACTTGAAGCTTTCTTT.

The CDR3 spells CASSISTGPYGYTF. The CDR3 region has the DNA TGTGCCAGTAGTATCTCGACAGGGCCCTATGGCTACACCTTC. The chain links TRBV19 to TRBJ1-2; 7 bases agree with TRBD1. With 3 bases clipped from V and 4 bases from J, the junction kept 5 bases outside the gene matches. The germline V gene has CDR1 LNHDA and CDR2 SQIVND (reference sequence). The CDR3 runs to 14 residues. Looking up the rest from reference TRBV19 and TRBJ1-2 gives the full variable domain: DGGITQSPKYLFRKEGQNVTLSCEQNLNHDAMYWYRQDPGQGLRLIYYSQIVNDFQKGDIAEGYSVSREKKESFPLTVTSAQKNPTAFYLCASSISTGPYGYTFGSGTRLTVV.

The chain joins TRBV10-1 to TRBJ1-1; tentatively, D is TRBD1 (5 bases). Germline lookup yields CDR1 WNHNN and CDR2 SYGVQD (reference sequence). The CDR3 runs 12 residues. CDR3 amino acids: CAPLGGNTEAFF. DNA for the CDR3: TGCGCGCCGCTGGGGGGAAACACTGAAGCTTTCTTT.